A single sample gave rise to the 10 T cell receptor beta chains below, sequenced in a study of control samples from healthy donors and cancer patients. Generated by immunoSEQ multiplex PCR, the TCRdb table keeps only in-frame clones and is missing some. The sample records around 250,000 clones, over 75% being singletons. Sample: PBMCs. These receptors were collected from a woman aged 60-75 years with lung cancer.

The chain is built from TRBV10-3 and TRBJ1-5, with a possible D match to TRBD1 (6 bases). In germline, CDR1 is ENHRY, CDR2 SYGVKD. Trimming took off 10 bases at V and 3 bases at J, with 16 bases between the two ends. The CDR3 runs 14 residues. CDR3 sequence reads: CATSLGGDNQPQHF. The CDR3 coding sequence is TGTGCCACCTCTCTAGGGGGAGACAATCAGCCCCAGCATTTT.

The rearrangement links TRBV5-6 to TRBJ2-7; weak D call: TRBD1 (5 bases). The length of the CDR3 is 14 residues. Germline V gene data show CDR1 as SGHDT and CDR2 as YYEEEE. V lost 2 bases to trimming and J lost 3 bases, with 12 bases between them. The CDR3 spells CASSFLGRGYEQYF. CDR3 in DNA: TGTGCCAGCAGCTTTCTCGGAAGGGGCTACGAGCAGTACTTC.

This clone was recorded once. The chain uses TRBV4-1 and TRBJ2-1; possible D gene TRBD1, 5 bases. This CDR3 is 19 amino acids long. Trimming took off 0 bases at V and 7 bases at J, with 25 bases between the two ends. Germline V gene lookup returns CDR1 MGHRA and CDR2 YSYEKL. The CDR3 reads CASSQDPHDWQGGPNEQFF. In nucleotides, the CDR3 is TGCGCCAGCAGCCAAGACCCCCACGATTGGCAGGGTGGGCCTAATGAGCAGTTCTTC.

This clone was observed once. The chain carries TRBV5-1 and TRBJ1-1; D gene uncertain. With 5 bases removed from V and 4 bases from J, the gap between germline ends came to 12 bases. This CDR3 is built from 13 residues. Germline CDR1 SGHRS, CDR2 YFSETQ. The CDR3 loop is CASSLTGVTEAFF. CDR3 in DNA: TGCGCCAGCAGTTTAACCGGAGTCACTGAAGCTTTCTTT.

The gene calls are TRBV5-1 and TRBJ2-1; TRBD1 might be the D (5 bases). The CDR3 totals 14 residues. From germline, CDR1 is SGHRS and CDR2 YFSETQ. V was pared by 4 bases and J by 9 bases, with 17 bases between. The DNA for the CDR3 is TGCGCCAGCAGCGGTCAGGGTCATGGTGGTGAGCAGTTCTTC. Encoded protein: CASSGQGHGGEQFF.

V usage is TRBV6-5 and J usage is TRBJ1-1; 9 nucleotides match TRBD1. This CDR3 is 14 amino acids long. V shed 6 bases and J 4 bases; nucleotides not matched to a gene: 6. Germline-derived CDR1 and CDR2 are MNHEY and SVGAGI. The CDR3 DNA sequence: TGTGCCAGCAGGGCGCGGGACAGGGCCACTGAAGCTTTCTTT. Amino acid sequence: CASRARDRATEAFF.

This chain links TRBV5-5 with TRBJ1-1; 7 nucleotides agree with TRBD1. The CDR3 runs to 12 residues. V shed 7 bases and J 1 base; nucleotides not matched to a gene: 1. Germline V gene lookup returns CDR1 SGHKS and CDR2 YYEKEE (reference sequence). The CDR3 is CASGQANTEAFF. In nucleotides, the CDR3 is TGTGCCAGCGGACAGGCGAACACTGAAGCTTTCTTT.

The chain employs TRBV7-2 and TRBJ2-2, with 9 bases identical to TRBD1. This CDR3 contains 15 residues. Losses at the gene ends were 0 bases for V and 7 bases for J; bases not matched to a gene: 3. Germline CDR1 and CDR2: SGHTA and FQGNSA. The CDR3 coding sequence is TGTGCCAGCAGCTTAGCGGGACAGGGATTCGGGGAGCTGTTTTTT. It codes for CASSLAGQGFGELFF.

The chain carries TRBV5-1 and TRBJ2-7, with 7 positions matching TRBD1. Germline CDR1 is SGHRS and CDR2 is YFSETQ. The CDR3 spans 15 residues. Germline trimming cut 5 bases from V and 5 bases from J; bases unmatched to any gene: 13. The CDR3 spells CASSPTGNSFNEQYF. CDR3 DNA sequence: TGCGCCAGCAGTCCGACAGGGAATAGTTTCAACGAGCAGTACTTC.

The CDR3 loop reads CATRGGLEGNQPQHF. The CDR3 DNA reads TGTGCCACAAGGGGCGGGCTCGAGGGCAATCAGCCCCAGCATTTT. J is TRBJ1-5 and V is TRBV10-3; a possible D gene is TRBD1 (5 bases). The CDR3 consists of 15 residues. The V and J ends lost 10 bases and 2 bases respectively, with 18 bases between them. Germline CDR1 and CDR2: ENHRY and SYGVKD.